The rows below give T cell receptor beta chains drawn from one sample of a study of blood T cell repertoires in COVID-19. Profiled with immunoSEQ multiplex PCR; TCRdb holds only in-frame clones, not every one. Of under 150,000 clones listed, almost 70% are singletons. The sequencing input was peripheral blood. The receptors come from a woman in her 70s with acute or convalescent COVID-19. The CDR3 runs from the conserved cysteine through the conserved F or W. A D gene is named only where the DNA matches it firmly. Clone sizes are given selectively: once, few, many, or a class where the clone is expanded.

TRBV5-4	.	TRBJ2-5	.	TGTGCCAGCAGCAAAGACACGTACCAAGAGACCCAGTACTTC	CASSKDTYQETQYF
TRBV18	.	TRBJ2-2	.	TGTGCCAGCTCACCACGACAGGCGGCTACGAACACCGGGGAGCTGTTTTTT	CASSPRQAATNTGELFF
TRBV7-8	few	TRBJ1-2	TRBD1	TGTGCCAGCAGCTTAGGGGGACAGGGGGCGATAGGCTACACCTTC	CASSLGGQGAIGYTF
TRBV6-6	.	TRBJ1-4	TRBD1	TGTGCCAGCAGTTACCTAACAGGGGTTGAGGGAAAACTGTTTTTT	CASSYLTGVEGKLFF
TRBV5-1	.	TRBJ1-2	.	TGCGCCAGCACCCCCACAGGGAGGGACTATGGCTACACCTTC	CASTPTGRDYGYTF
TRBV6-6	.	TRBJ1-3	.	TGTGCCAGCAGTCAACAGGGAATCTCTGGAAACACCATATATTTT	CASSQQGISGNTIYF
TRBV27	few	TRBJ1-5	.	TGTGCCAGCAGTTTATCAGGGGGCAATCAGCCCCAGCATTTT	CASSLSGGNQPQHF
TRBV18	.	TRBJ1-1	TRBD1	TGTGCCAGCTCACCACGCGCCGGACAGGGGGCAGGAAGCACTGAAGCTTTCTTT	CASSPRAGQGAGSTEAFF
TRBV12-5	few	TRBJ1-2	.	TGTGCTAGTGGTAGCTACAGGGATGGCTACACCTTC	CASGSYRDGYTF
TRBV10-3	once	TRBJ1-2	TRBD1	TGTGCCATCAGTGTACAAGGGACAGGGGGTTCTAACTATGGCTACACCTTC	CAISVQGTGGSNYGYTF
TRBV7-6	.	TRBJ2-7	TRBD1	TGTGCCAGCAGCTTAAAGGGGGGCAGGGGGCAGTCCTACGAGCAGTACTTC	CASSLKGGRGQSYEQYF
TRBV10-3	.	TRBJ2-3	.	TGTGCCATCAGTGACCCTGGACAGTCTAGCACAGATACGCAGTATTTT	CAISDPGQSSTDTQYF
TRBV10-3	.	TRBJ2-5	TRBD1	TGTGCCATCAGCCAGGGACAGAAAGAGACCCAGTACTTC	CAISQGQKETQYF
TRBV4-3	.	TRBJ2-4	.	TGCGCCAGCAGCCAATGGATGGACTCGAGCAAAAACATTCAGTACTTC	CASSQWMDSSKNIQYF
TRBV11-2	.	TRBJ1-2	.	TGTGCCAGCAGCCCTAGGAGGGACAACTATGGCTACACCTTC	CASSPRRDNYGYTF
TRBV6-5	.	TRBJ2-1	TRBD2	TGTGCCAGCAGGGGACTAGCGGAATACAATGAGCAGTTCTTC	CASRGLAEYNEQFF
TRBV27	.	TRBJ2-2	.	TGTGCCAGCAGTTTATCTAGTCCCGGGGAGCTGTTTTTT	CASSLSSPGELFF
TRBV30	.	TRBJ2-7	TRBD2	TGTGCCTGCAAAGGGGAGGGCGAGCAGTACTTC	CACKGEGEQYF
TRBV9	few	TRBJ2-6	.	TGTGCCAGCAGCGTAGGACTCTCCGGGGCCAACGTCCTGACTTTC	CASSVGLSGANVLTF
TRBV23-1	many	TRBJ2-1	.	TGCGCCAGCAGTCAATCCGACAGGAGCTCCTACAATGAGCAGTTCTTC	CASSQSDRSSYNEQFF
TRBV13	.	TRBJ1-4	TRBD1	TGTGCCAGCAGCAAGGACAGGGGTGAGGAAAAACTGTTTTTT	CASSKDRGEEKLFF
TRBV2	.	TRBJ2-7	.	TGTGCCAGCAGTGAAGGGGCAAGCTCCTACGAGCAGTACTTC	CASSEGASSYEQYF
TRBV6-4	few	TRBJ1-4	TRBD1	TGTGCCAGCAGTATTGGACAGGGGTTCGCCGAAAAACTGTTTTTT	CASSIGQGFAEKLFF
TRBV3-1/TRBV3-2	.	TRBJ2-7	TRBD2	TGTGCCAGCAGCCAAGCTCCGACTAGCGGGATGTACGAGCAGTACTTC	CASSQAPTSGMYEQYF
TRBV7-9	.	TRBJ1-3	TRBD1	TGTGCCCTACAGGGGACACACTCTGGAAACACCATATATTTT	CALQGTHSGNTIYF
TRBV19	.	TRBJ2-3	.	TGTGCCAGTAGTATCCACCTAGCGACTAGCACAGATACGCAGTATTTT	CASSIHLATSTDTQYF
TRBV6-5	.	TRBJ2-5	TRBD1	TGTGCCAGCAGTTACTCAAAGACAGGGAATAAAGAGACCCAGTACTTC	CASSYSKTGNKETQYF
TRBV12-3/TRBV12-4	once	TRBJ2-1	.	TGTGCCAGCAGTGTCATGTACAATGAGCAGTTCTTC	CASSVMYNEQFF
TRBV7-7	.	TRBJ2-1	.	TGTGCCAGCAGTCTCGCGGGGCCCTACAATGAGCAGTTCTTC	CASSLAGPYNEQFF
TRBV4-3	.	TRBJ2-7	.	TGCGCCAGCAGCCCCGGGATCTCCTACGAGCAGTACTTC	CASSPGISYEQYF
TRBV28	.	TRBJ1-5	.	TGTGCCAGCAGTTTGACACTCGGCATAGGCAATCAGCCCCAGCATTTT	CASSLTLGIGNQPQHF
TRBV14	.	TRBJ2-1	TRBD2	TGTGCCAGCAGCCATCTTACTAGCGGGAGGGACTACAATGAGCAGTTCTTC	CASSHLTSGRDYNEQFF
TRBV5-8	many	TRBJ2-7	TRBD2	TGTGCCAGCAGCTTGGTATCTAGCGGATACTACGAGCAGTACTTC	CASSLVSSGYYEQYF
TRBV6-6	.	TRBJ2-7	.	TGTGCCAGCAGTTACTCGACCGGGGACGAGCAGTACTTC	CASSYSTGDEQYF
TRBV19	.	TRBJ1-1	TRBD1	TGTGCCAGTAGTCCGGGGGACAGTTCGAACACTGAAGCTTTCTTT	CASSPGDSSNTEAFF
TRBV5-1	few	TRBJ2-7	TRBD2	TGCGCCAGCAGCGTGAGCGGGAGTCCCTACGAGCAGTACTTC	CASSVSGSPYEQYF
TRBV28	few	TRBJ1-1	.	TGTGCCAGCAGTTGGGGAGGGGGGGTTCCTGAAGCTTTCTTT	CASSWGGGVPEAFF
TRBV25-1	.	TRBJ2-5	TRBD1	TGTGCCAGCAGTGAGTCCGACAGGGGGGAGACCCAGTACTTC	CASSESDRGETQYF
TRBV3-1/TRBV3-2	.	TRBJ1-5	.	TGTGCCAGCAGTGGGGGGACGGCAAATCAGCCCCAGCATTTT	CASSGGTANQPQHF
TRBV18	few	TRBJ1-1	TRBD1	TGTGCCAGCTCACCTGGGGACAGGCTCTTCAACACTGAAGCTTTCTTT	CASSPGDRLFNTEAFF
TRBV27	once	TRBJ1-2	TRBD1	TGTGCCAGCACGACAGGGGCACATGGCTACACCTTC	CASTTGAHGYTF
TRBV15	.	TRBJ2-6	.	TGTGCCACCAGCAGGGACTGGAACTCTGGGGCCAACGTCCTGACTTTC	CATSRDWNSGANVLTF
TRBV30	.	TRBJ2-7	.	TGTGCCTGGAGGAGCTCGGGATCTTACGAGCAGTACTTC	CAWRSSGSYEQYF
TRBV28	.	TRBJ1-2	.	TGTGCCAGCAATTCAGGGCTGGTGGATGGCTACACCTTC	CASNSGLVDGYTF
TRBV18	.	TRBJ2-7	TRBD1	TGTGCCAGCTCACCGGGGACAGGGAGTTCCTACGAGCAGTACTTC	CASSPGTGSSYEQYF
TRBV28	.	TRBJ1-5	.	TGTGCCAGCAGTCAGGACAGCCCTCCGGCCCAGCATTTT	CASSQDSPPAQHF
TRBV6-1	few	TRBJ2-7	TRBD2	TGTGCCAGCAGTGAAGCGGGACTAGCGGGGTACGAGCAGTACTTC	CASSEAGLAGYEQYF
TRBV5-1	few	TRBJ2-1	.	TGCGCCAGCATGCTGGACAGCGACTCAACCTACAATGAGCAGTTCTTC	CASMLDSDSTYNEQFF
TRBV7-9	.	TRBJ2-1	TRBD2	TGTGCCAGCACCGTTAGCGGGGGGGCGGGTGAGCAGTTCTTC	CASTVSGGAGEQFF
TRBV7-3	.	TRBJ2-2	TRBD1	TGTGCCAGCAGCCATGGACAGGCCGGGGAGCTGTTTTTT	CASSHGQAGELFF
TRBV5-1	.	TRBJ2-5	.	TGCGCCAGCAGCTTGGGGACAGAAGAGACCCAGTACTTC	CASSLGTEETQYF
TRBV18	.	TRBJ1-2	TRBD1	TGTGCCAGCTCACCAAGTTTGGACAGGGGGAATGGCTACACCTTC	CASSPSLDRGNGYTF
TRBV4-3	.	TRBJ2-2	.	TGCGCCAGCAGCCCGATAGCTGGGGCGCTGGACACCGGGGAGCTGTTTTTT	CASSPIAGALDTGELFF
TRBV6-5	few	TRBJ1-3	.	TGTGCCAGCAGAACCGGAGGGAGGGACACCATATATTTT	CASRTGGRDTIYF
TRBV3-1/TRBV3-2	.	TRBJ1-2	.	TGTGCCAGCAGCACACACCCAGGGCACTATGGCTACACCTTC	CASSTHPGHYGYTF